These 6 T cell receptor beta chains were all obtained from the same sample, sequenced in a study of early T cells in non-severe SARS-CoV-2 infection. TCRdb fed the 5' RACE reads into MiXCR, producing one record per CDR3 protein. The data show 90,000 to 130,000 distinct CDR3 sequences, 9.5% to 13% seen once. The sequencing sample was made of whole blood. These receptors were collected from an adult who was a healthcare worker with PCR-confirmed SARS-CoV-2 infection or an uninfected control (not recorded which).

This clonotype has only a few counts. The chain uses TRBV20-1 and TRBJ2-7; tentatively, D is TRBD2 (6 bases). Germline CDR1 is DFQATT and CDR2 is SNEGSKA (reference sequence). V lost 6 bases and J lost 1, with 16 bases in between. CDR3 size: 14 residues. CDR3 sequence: CSADTGAASYEQYF. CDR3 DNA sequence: TGCAGTGCCGATACGGGAGCCGCATCCTACGAGCAGTACTTC.

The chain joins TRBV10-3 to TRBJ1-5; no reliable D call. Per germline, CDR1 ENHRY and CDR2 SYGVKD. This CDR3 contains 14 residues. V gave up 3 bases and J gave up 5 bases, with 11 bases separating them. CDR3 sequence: CAISDSGLDQPQHF. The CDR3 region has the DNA TGTGCCATCAGTGACTCGGGGTTAGATCAGCCCCAGCATTTT.

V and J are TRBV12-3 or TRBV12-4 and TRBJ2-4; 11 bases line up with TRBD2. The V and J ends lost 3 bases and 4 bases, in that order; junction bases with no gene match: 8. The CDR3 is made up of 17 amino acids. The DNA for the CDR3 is TGTGCCAGCAGTTTGATTTCTAGCGGGGGGACGAAAAACATTCAGTACTTC. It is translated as CASSLISSGGTKNIQYF.

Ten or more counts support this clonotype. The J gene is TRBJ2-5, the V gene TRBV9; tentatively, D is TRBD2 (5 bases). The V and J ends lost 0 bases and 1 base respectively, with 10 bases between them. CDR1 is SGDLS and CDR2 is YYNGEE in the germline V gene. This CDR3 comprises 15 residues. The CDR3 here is CASSVGGLAQETQYF. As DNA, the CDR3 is TGTGCCAGCAGCGTAGGTGGGCTAGCCCAAGAGACCCAGTACTTC.

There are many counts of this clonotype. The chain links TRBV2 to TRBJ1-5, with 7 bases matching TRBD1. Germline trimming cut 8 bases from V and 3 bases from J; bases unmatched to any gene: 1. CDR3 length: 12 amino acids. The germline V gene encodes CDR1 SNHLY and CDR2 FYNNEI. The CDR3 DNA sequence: TGTGCCAGCGGACAGGACAATCAGCCCCAGCATTTT. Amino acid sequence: CASGQDNQPQHF.

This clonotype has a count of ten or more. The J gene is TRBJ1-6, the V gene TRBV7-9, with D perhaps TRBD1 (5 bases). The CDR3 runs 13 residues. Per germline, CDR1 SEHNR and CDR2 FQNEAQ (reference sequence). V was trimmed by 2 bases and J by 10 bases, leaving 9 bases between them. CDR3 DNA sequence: TGTGCCAGCAGCTTACAGGGACCCTCACCCCTCCACTTT. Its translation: CASSLQGPSPLHF.